This TCR beta chain originates from a study of cytomegalovirus exposure and HLA in healthy donors. Amplification used 60 Vbeta primers and 13 Jbeta primers. Clones were read by immunoSEQ multiplex PCR, and TCRdb kept only the in-frame ones, dropping some. The table lists about 130,000 clones, more than 75% of them singletons. Germline CDR1 SGHKS, CDR2 YYEKEE (reference sequence). The length of the CDR3 is 15 residues. Deletions cut 2 bases from V and 10 bases from J, with 16 bases between. Findings of the study overall: The majority of CMV-associated TCR beta chains were reported as apparently HLA-restricted in a later analysis. The listing of 150 to 200 TCR beta chains classed them as cytomegalovirus-associated.

Comment on this clone: Its antigen is not known.

This chain links TRBV5-5 with TRBJ1-6, with D unresolved. This receptor was identified in a young woman in good health and CMV-seronegative. The sequenced sample consisted of PBMCs. CDR3 region: CASSFFTPPGSPLHF. In DNA form, the CDR3 reads TGTGCCAGCAGCTTTTTCACACCCCCAGGCTCACCCCTCCACTTT.